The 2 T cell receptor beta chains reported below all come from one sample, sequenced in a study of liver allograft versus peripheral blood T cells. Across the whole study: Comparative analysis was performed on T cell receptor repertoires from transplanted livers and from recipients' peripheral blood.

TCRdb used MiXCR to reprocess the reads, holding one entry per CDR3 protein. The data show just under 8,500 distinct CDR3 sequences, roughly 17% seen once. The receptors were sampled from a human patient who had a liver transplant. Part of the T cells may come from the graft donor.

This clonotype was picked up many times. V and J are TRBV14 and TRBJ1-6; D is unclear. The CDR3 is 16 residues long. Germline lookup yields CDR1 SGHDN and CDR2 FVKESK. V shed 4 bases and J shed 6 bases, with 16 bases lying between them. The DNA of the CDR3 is TGTGCCAGCAGCCGACTTTTGAGGGTTGGTAATTCACCCCTCCACTTT. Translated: CASSRLLRVGNSPLHF.

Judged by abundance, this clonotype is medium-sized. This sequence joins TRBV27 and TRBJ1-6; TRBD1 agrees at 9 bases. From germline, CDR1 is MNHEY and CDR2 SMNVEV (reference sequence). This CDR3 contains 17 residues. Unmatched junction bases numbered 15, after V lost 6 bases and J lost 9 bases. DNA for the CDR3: TGTGCCAGCAGCCACCTGGGGATACAGGGGGCGCGTTCACCCCTCCACTTT. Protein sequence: CASSHLGIQGARSPLHF.